The present entry profiles one T cell receptor beta chain with its context. The protocol was immunoSEQ multiplex PCR, while the TCRdb copy is restricted to in-frame clones and leaves out a portion. The sample carries about 120,000 clones, around 93% recorded once. This entry is derived from a study of T cell changes during pregnancy in multiple sclerosis. Per the germline V gene, CDR1 is SGHTA and CDR2 is FQGTGA. The trim removed 0 bases at V and 1 base at J, leaving 4 bases unmatched. The CDR3 is 17 residues long. The V gene is TRBV7-3, the J gene TRBJ2-3, with 10 bases aligning to TRBD2. The sample was peripheral blood, taken before pregnancy. This receptor was taken from a female donor with multiple sclerosis, enrolled in a pregnancy study. The CDR3 sequence: CASSLTASGGGTDTQYF. The CDR3 DNA reads as TGTGCCAGCAGCTTAACGGCGAGCGGGGGGGGCACAGATACGCAGTATTTT.